What follows is one TCR beta chain and its context. Antigen specificity is unknown. The sample is drawn from a study of a mutant IDH1 vaccine in newly diagnosed glioma. The overall study: Eight vaccine injections were given to patients in weeks 1, 3, 5, 7, 11, 15, 19 and 23.

Regarding time point: week 23, last vaccination. Topical imiquimod was applied with each vaccine dose, which held 300 ug of mutant IDH1 20-mer peptide. Some clones are missing from TCRdb's copy, which holds only in-frame ones; the method was immunoSEQ multiplex PCR. The sample includes about 20,000 clones, around 80% of them seen just once. This CDR3 comprises 18 residues. V dropped 4 bases and J dropped 10; count of bases not matched to a gene: 19. Germline CDR1 reads SGHRS; CDR2 reads YFSETQ. The TCR comes from a man aged 25 to 45 with glioma. Sample: PBMCs, taken from a glioma patient whose treatment included an IDH1 peptide vaccine. The rearrangement links TRBV5-1 to TRBJ2-1; TRBD2 matches at 11 bases. The CDR3 DNA follows: TGCGCCAGCAGCGGGACTAGCGGAAACTATTACAATGAGGGCGAGCAGTTCTTC. Protein sequence: CASSGTSGNYYNEGEQFF.